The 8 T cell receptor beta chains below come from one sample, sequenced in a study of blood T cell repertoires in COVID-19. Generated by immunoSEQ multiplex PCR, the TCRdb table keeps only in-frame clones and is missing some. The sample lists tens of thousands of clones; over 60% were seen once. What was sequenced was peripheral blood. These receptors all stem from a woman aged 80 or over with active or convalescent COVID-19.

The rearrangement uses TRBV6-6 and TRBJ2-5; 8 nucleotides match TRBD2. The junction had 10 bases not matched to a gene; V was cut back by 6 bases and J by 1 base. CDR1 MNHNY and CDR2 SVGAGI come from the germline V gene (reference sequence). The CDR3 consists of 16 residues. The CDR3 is CASRAWVAGFQETQYF. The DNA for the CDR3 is TGTGCCAGCAGAGCCTGGGTAGCGGGATTCCAAGAGACCCAGTACTTC.

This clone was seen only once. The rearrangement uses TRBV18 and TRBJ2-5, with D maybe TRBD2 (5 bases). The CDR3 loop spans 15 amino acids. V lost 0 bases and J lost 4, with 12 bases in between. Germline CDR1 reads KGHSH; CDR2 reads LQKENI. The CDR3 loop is CASSPPVTRGETQYF. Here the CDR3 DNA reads TGTGCCAGCTCACCACCGGTCACTCGGGGAGAGACCCAGTACTTC.

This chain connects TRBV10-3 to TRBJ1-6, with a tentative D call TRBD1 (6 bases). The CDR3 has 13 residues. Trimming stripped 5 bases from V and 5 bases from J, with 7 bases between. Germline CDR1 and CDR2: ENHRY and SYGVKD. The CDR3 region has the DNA TGTGCCATCAGTAAGGGGGATAATTCACCCCTCCACTTT. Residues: CAISKGDNSPLHF.

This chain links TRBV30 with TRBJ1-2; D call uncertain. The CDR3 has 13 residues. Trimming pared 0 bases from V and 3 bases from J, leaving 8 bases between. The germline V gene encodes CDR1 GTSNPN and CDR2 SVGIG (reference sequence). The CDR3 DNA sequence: TGTGCCTGGAGTGTACAGCTTGACTATGGCTACACCTTC. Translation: CAWSVQLDYGYTF.

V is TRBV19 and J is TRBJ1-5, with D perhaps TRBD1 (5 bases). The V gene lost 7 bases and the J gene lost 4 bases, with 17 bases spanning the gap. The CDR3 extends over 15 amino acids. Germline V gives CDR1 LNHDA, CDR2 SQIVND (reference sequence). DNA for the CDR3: TGTGCCAGTAAGGGAGGGACCCTTTGGAATCAGCCCCAGCATTTT. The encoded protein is CASKGGTLWNQPQHF. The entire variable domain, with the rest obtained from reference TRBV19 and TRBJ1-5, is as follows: DGGITQSPKYLFRKEGQNVTLSCEQNLNHDAMYWYRQDPGQGLRLIYYSQIVNDFQKGDIAEGYSVSREKKESFPLTVTSAQKNPTAFYLCASKGGTLWNQPQHFGDGTRLSIL.

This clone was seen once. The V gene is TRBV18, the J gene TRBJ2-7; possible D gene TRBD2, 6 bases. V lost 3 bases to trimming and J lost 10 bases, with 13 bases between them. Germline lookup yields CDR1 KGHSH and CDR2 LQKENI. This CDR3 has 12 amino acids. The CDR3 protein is CASSPDLGGQYF. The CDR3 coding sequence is TGTGCCAGCTCACCCGACCTGGGGGGACAGTACTTC.

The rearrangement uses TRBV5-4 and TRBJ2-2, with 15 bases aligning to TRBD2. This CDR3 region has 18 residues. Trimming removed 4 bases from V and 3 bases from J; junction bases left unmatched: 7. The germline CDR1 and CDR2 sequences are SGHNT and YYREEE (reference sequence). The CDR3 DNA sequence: TGTGCCAGCAGCAACGGACTAGCGGGGGGGTTGGACACCGGGGAGCTGTTTTTT. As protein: CASSNGLAGGLDTGELFF. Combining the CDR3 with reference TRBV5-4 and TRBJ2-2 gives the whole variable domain ETGVTQSPTHLIKTRGQQVTLRCSSQSGHNTVSWYQQALGQGPQFIFQYYREEENGRGNFPPRFSGLQFPNYSSELNVNALELDDSALYLCASSNGLAGGLDTGELFFGEGSRLTVL.

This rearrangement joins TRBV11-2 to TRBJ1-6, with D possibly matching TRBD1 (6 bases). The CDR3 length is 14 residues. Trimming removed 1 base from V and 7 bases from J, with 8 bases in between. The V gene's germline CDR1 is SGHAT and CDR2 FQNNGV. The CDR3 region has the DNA TGTGCCAGCAGCTTAGGGGACACCAATTCACCCCTCCACTTT. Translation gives CASSLGDTNSPLHF.